The next 28 T cell receptor beta chains were all read from a single sample in a study of human T cells and chemical hapten exposure (dated by TCRdb to 2020 to 2023). Receptor amplification or capture employed RACE. Sequencing took place on a NextSeq 500. In TCRdb, the public reads were trimmed at Q25 with fastp and aligned with MiXCR, with productive beta chains retained. For every CDR3 protein sequence, its rows merge into one entry that carries the most common genes and DNA. Across this sample there are 40,000 or so distinct CDR3 sequences, with approximately 12% seen only once. Around 2.5% of the sample belongs to the ten largest clones. The time point tag for this specimen amounts to: patch test 3, about 24 weeks after DPC sensitization. The treatment or condition tag for this specimen amounts to: therapeutic diphenylcyclopropenone sensitization with weekly scalp DPC. Total RNA was extracted from unfractionated whole blood that had been collected in Tempus Blood RNA tubes.

The sequencing here drew on whole blood, taken in connection with sensitization to the hapten diphenylcyclopropenone (DPC). These receptors all come from a woman in her forties with alopecia areata. Some clones in this sample may be carry-over from other donors' samples.

This clonotype was counted ten times or more. The chain is built from TRBV4-1 and TRBJ2-7; D may be TRBD2 (6 bases). CDR1 is MGHRA and CDR2 is YSYEKL in the germline V gene. The CDR3 runs 15 residues. V was clipped by 2 bases and J by 3 bases, with 14 bases between them. DNA for the CDR3: TGCGCCAGCAGCCAACTAGCGAGACCCCGCTACGAGCAGTACTTC. Amino acids: CASSQLARPRYEQYF.

This chain uses TRBV11-2 with TRBJ1-1; perhaps TRBD1 as D (6 bases). Trimming pared 4 bases from V and 3 bases from J, leaving 18 bases between. CDR1 is SGHAT and CDR2 is FQNNGV in the germline V gene. This CDR3 is 16 amino acids long. CDR3 in amino acids: CASSYSWGGGDTEAFF. The CDR3 DNA reads as TGTGCCAGCAGCTACTCTTGGGGAGGGGGAGACACTGAAGCTTTCTTT.

This clonotype occurred many times. This chain joins TRBV10-1 and TRBJ1-1, with 8 bases identical to TRBD1. V was pared by 6 bases and J by 1 base, with 7 bases of the junction left unmatched. This CDR3 has 15 amino acids. CDR1 is WNHNN, CDR2 SYGVQD, per germline (reference sequence). The CDR3, as DNA: TGCGCCAGCAGAGGGACAGGAGACCCGAACACTGAAGCTTTCTTT. It codes for CASRGTGDPNTEAFF.

The chain employs TRBV6-2 or TRBV6-3 and TRBJ1-2, with D unclear. The CDR3 is 16 residues long. The V gene lost 2 bases and the J gene lost 4 bases, with 17 bases spanning the gap. Looked up from germline, CDR1 is MNHEY and CDR2 is SVGEGT. The CDR3 protein is CASSYRGRMRGYGYTF. The CDR3 coding sequence is TGTGCCAGCAGTTACCGTGGACGGATGCGTGGCTATGGCTACACCTTC.

J is TRBJ2-5 and V is TRBV11-2; TRBD2 might be the D (5 bases). Germline CDR1 and CDR2: SGHAT and FQNNGV. V was shortened by 3 bases and J by 5 bases, with 7 bases between the two germline ends. This CDR3 spans 12 amino acids. CDR3 loop: CASSLGVETQYF. In nucleotides, the CDR3 is TGTGCCAGCAGCTTGGGAGTGGAGACCCAGTACTTC.

Ten or more counts support this clonotype. The chain recombines TRBV29-1 with TRBJ2-2, with TRBD2 identical over 7 bases. CDR1 SQVTM and CDR2 ANQGSEA come from the germline V gene. V shed 1 base and J 6 bases; nucleotides not matched to a gene: 2. The CDR3 length is 13 residues. DNA for the CDR3: TGCAGCGTTGAAGCGCGGGAGCCCGGGGAGCTGTTTTTT. Translating it yields CSVEAREPGELFF.

This clonotype appeared many times. The genes are TRBV5-4 and TRBJ1-1, with D tentatively TRBD1 (5 bases). This CDR3 contains 15 residues. Germline V gene data show CDR1 as SGHNT and CDR2 as YYREEE (reference sequence). Deletions cut 4 bases from V and 5 bases from J, with 18 bases between. CDR3 in amino acids: CASSRAGYVKTEAFF. The CDR3 nucleotides are TGTGCCAGCAGCAGAGCAGGGTATGTAAAGACTGAAGCTTTCTTT.

This clonotype has more than one count but fewer than ten. The DNA for the CDR3 is TGTGCCAGCAGCCATAGGGCGGCCTTTGATCACGAGCAGTACTTC. Residues: CASSHRAAFDHEQYF. The genes are TRBV28 and TRBJ2-7; D remains ambiguous. CDR1 MDHEN and CDR2 SYDVKM come from the germline V gene. Trimming stripped 6 bases from V and 5 bases from J, with 20 bases between. The CDR3 totals 15 residues. The full variable domain, rest sourced from reference TRBV28 and TRBJ2-7, is DVKVTQSSRYLVKRTGEKVFLECVQDMDHENMFWYRQDPGLGLRLIYFSYDVKMKEKGDIPEGYSVSREKKERFSLILESASTNQTSMYLCASSHRAAFDHEQYFGPGTRLTVT.

The rearrangement uses TRBV6-2 or TRBV6-3 and TRBJ1-1; D is uncertain. The CDR3 runs 14 residues. V dropped 2 bases and J dropped 2 bases, with 9 bases sitting between them. Germline V gene data show CDR1 as MNHEY and CDR2 as SVGEGT. The CDR3: CASSYEGANTEAFF. DNA for the CDR3: TGTGCCAGCAGTTACGAGGGAGCCAACACTGAAGCTTTCTTT.

The chain carries TRBV6-2 or TRBV6-3 and TRBJ1-5; D gene ambiguous. Deletions cut 5 bases from V and 0 bases from J, with 11 bases between. There are 15 residues in the CDR3. Germline assignment: CDR1 MNHEY and CDR2 SVGEGT. CDR3 sequence: CASSPDGYSNQPQHF. Written as DNA, the CDR3 is TGTGCCAGCAGTCCCGATGGATATAGCAATCAGCCCCAGCATTTT.

Many counts were recorded for this clonotype. J is TRBJ1-6 and V is TRBV2; D uncertain. Germline CDR1 is SNHLY and CDR2 is FYNNEI. V lost 6 bases and J lost 5, with 5 bases in between. CDR3 length: 12 amino acids. The CDR3 spells CASSPNNSPLHF. Written as DNA, the CDR3 is TGTGCCAGCAGCCCGAATAATTCACCCCTCCACTTT. The full variable domain, with the rest looked up from reference TRBV2 and TRBJ1-6, is EPEVTQTPSHQVTQMGQEVILRCVPISNHLYFYWYRQILGQKVEFLVSFYNNEISEKSEIFDDQFSVERPDGSNFTLKIRSTKLEDSAMYFCASSPNNSPLHFGNGTRLTVT.

This clonotype was counted at least ten times. The chain carries TRBV10-2 and TRBJ1-2; possibly TRBD1 for D (6 bases). The germline CDR1 and CDR2 sequences are WSHSY and SAAADI. Trimming pared 3 bases from V and 1 base from J, leaving 6 bases between. This CDR3 contains 13 residues. The CDR3, as DNA: TGCGCCAGCAGTGAAGGGGGTAACTATGGCTACACCTTC. Protein sequence: CASSEGGNYGYTF.

There are many counts of this clonotype. J is TRBJ2-7 and V is TRBV5-6; D gene unclear. V shed 4 bases and J shed 0 bases, with 14 bases lying between them. Germline loops: CDR1 SGHDT, CDR2 YYEEEE. The CDR3 runs 15 residues. The DNA for the CDR3 is TGTGCCAGCAGCGTTCGCCCCGGGCCCTCCTACGAGCAGTACTTC. Protein sequence: CASSVRPGPSYEQYF.

This clonotype has just a few counts. The chain recombines TRBV10-3 with TRBJ2-1; D uncertain. Trimming shortened V by 4 bases and J by 7 bases, and 8 bases separated the two germline ends. CDR1 ENHRY and CDR2 SYGVKD come from the germline V gene. CDR3 length: 12 residues. Written as DNA, the CDR3 is TGTGCCATCAGTGTGGGGATAAATGAGCAGTTCTTC. It yields the protein CAISVGINEQFF.

This chain joins TRBV6-5 and TRBJ2-7; TRBD2 might be the D (5 bases). CDR3 length equals 13 residues. Trimming left V 8 bases short and J 6 bases short, with 17 bases between. Germline V gene data show CDR1 as MNHEY and CDR2 as SVGAGI. CDR3 coding DNA: TGTGCCAGCGGGCGGGCTGGAATAGGCGAGCAGTACTTC. It codes for CASGRAGIGEQYF.

The genes are TRBV30 and TRBJ2-7, with 9 bases that match TRBD1. With 5 bases clipped from V and 2 bases from J, the junction kept 7 bases outside the gene matches. From germline, CDR1 is GTSNPN and CDR2 SVGIG (reference sequence). This CDR3 has 14 amino acids. In nucleotides, the CDR3 is TGTGCCTGGTTACCGGGACAGGGCACCTACGAGCAGTACTTC. It codes for CAWLPGQGTYEQYF.

The gene calls are TRBV28 and TRBJ2-1, with D maybe TRBD1 (5 bases). The CDR3 loop spans 13 amino acids. Trimming removed 3 bases from V and 9 bases from J, with 12 bases in between. Germline lookup yields CDR1 MDHEN and CDR2 SYDVKM. CDR3 sequence: CASSLHQGGEQFF. Here the CDR3 DNA reads TGTGCCAGCAGTTTGCACCAGGGTGGTGAGCAGTTCTTC.

The CDR3 bases are TGTGCCAGCAGTTTGACTAGCGGGGGAGTATCAGATACGCAGTATTTT. This codes for CASSLTSGGVSDTQYF. The chain couples TRBV28 to TRBJ2-3; 12 nucleotides line up with TRBD2. Germline assignment: CDR1 MDHEN and CDR2 SYDVKM. The V segment lost 3 bases and the J segment 4 bases; nucleotides outside the gene matches: 5. This CDR3 is 16 amino acids long.

In its sample, this clonotype was seen a few times. The chain uses TRBV29-1 and TRBJ2-4; a possible D gene is TRBD1 (5 bases). V lost 2 bases to trimming and J lost 1 base, with 6 bases between them. Germline CDR1 SQVTM, CDR2 ANQGSEA. The CDR3 runs 13 residues. The CDR3 DNA sequence: TGCAGCGTTGAATCAGGGGCCAAAAACATTCAGTACTTC. This codes for CSVESGAKNIQYF. Full variable domain (remainder filled in from reference TRBV29-1 and TRBJ2-4): SAVISQKPSRDICQRGTSLTIQCQVDSQVTMMFWYRQQPGQSLTLIATANQGSEATYESGFVIDKFPISRPNLTFSTLTVSNMSPEDSSIYLCSVESGAKNIQYFGAGTRLSVL.

The gene calls are TRBV6-2 or TRBV6-3 and TRBJ2-7; D is unresolved. There are 11 residues in the CDR3. Germline lookup yields CDR1 MNHEY and CDR2 SVGEGT. V shed 8 bases and J shed 3 bases, with 8 bases lying between them. The DNA for the CDR3 is TGTGCCAGCGGTCAGTTCTACGAGCAGTACTTC. The encoded protein is CASGQFYEQYF.

Notes on this clonotype: A much larger clonotype is one base distant, so this may be a read error. The V and J genes are TRBV27 and TRBJ1-1; TRBD1 might be the D (5 bases). This CDR3 has 14 amino acids. CDR1 is MNHEY and CDR2 is SMNVEV in the germline V gene (reference sequence). CDR3 in amino acids: CTSSPGSGPRRAFF. The DNA of the CDR3 is TGTACCAGCAGTCCAGGGTCAGGCCCCAGACGGGCTTTCTTT.

The V call is TRBV10-1, the J call TRBJ2-7; no reliable D call. The ends were cut back, 11 bases at V and 4 bases at J, with 9 bases in the middle. The CDR3 extends over 10 amino acids. The germline V gene has CDR1 WNHNN and CDR2 SYGVQD (reference sequence). In nucleotides, the CDR3 is TGCGCCCCCAACCGGTACGAGCAGTACTTC. Encoded protein: CAPNRYEQYF.

This chain uses TRBV28 with TRBJ1-2, with D unclear. Germline CDR1 and CDR2: MDHEN and SYDVKM. Trimming took off 2 bases at V and 2 bases at J, with 6 bases between the two ends. The CDR3 is made up of 13 amino acids. The CDR3 nucleotides are TGTGCCAGCAGTTTACCACCGAACTATGGCTACACCTTC. This sequence encodes CASSLPPNYGYTF.

This chain links TRBV29-1 with TRBJ2-2; D may be TRBD2 (6 bases). CDR1 is SQVTM and CDR2 is ANQGSEA in the germline V gene. V was trimmed by 4 bases and J by 1 base, leaving 16 bases between them. CDR3 length: 16 amino acids. CDR3 nucleotide sequence: TGCAGCGTTGTGGGAGGTGGCAGGAAGAACACCGGGGAGCTGTTTTTT. The encoded protein is CSVVGGGRKNTGELFF.

This sequence joins TRBV7-6 and TRBJ2-7; 8 bases align to TRBD1. With 3 bases clipped from V and 3 bases from J, the junction kept 10 bases outside the gene matches. This CDR3 comprises 16 residues. CDR1 SGHVS and CDR2 FNYEAQ come from the germline V gene. The CDR3 sequence is CASSFPGGQRGYEQYF. CDR3 coding DNA: TGTGCCAGCAGCTTCCCAGGGGGCCAGAGGGGCTACGAGCAGTACTTC.

The table lists this clonotype with a few counts. The V gene is TRBV5-1, the J gene TRBJ2-4; D not certain. Trimming removed 0 bases from V and 2 bases from J, with 12 bases in between. The CDR3 length is 16 residues. The V gene's germline CDR1 is SGHRS and CDR2 YFSETQ. DNA for the CDR3: TGCGCCAGCAGCTTGGTGACATTCGGATCCAAAAACATTCAGTACTTC. Translation: CASSLVTFGSKNIQYF.

This clonotype was counted only a few times. The chain is built from TRBV4-1 and TRBJ1-6, with D unclear. CDR3 length: 15 amino acids. Germline-derived CDR1 and CDR2 are MGHRA and YSYEKL. V dropped 1 base and J dropped 8 bases, with 12 bases sitting between them. CDR3 sequence reads: CASSQGPLHYSPLHF. CDR3 bases: TGCGCCAGCAGCCAAGGCCCACTTCATTATTCACCCCTCCACTTT.

The rearrangement uses TRBV20-1 and TRBJ2-3, with D perhaps matching TRBD2 (6 bases). Trimming cost V 0 bases and J 0 bases, with 16 bases left between them. This CDR3 is built from 17 residues. CDR1 is DFQATT, CDR2 SNEGSKA, per germline (reference sequence). The CDR3 is CSARDLSGWSSTDTQYF. The CDR3 coding sequence is TGCAGTGCTAGAGATCTAAGCGGGTGGTCTAGCACAGATACGCAGTATTTT.